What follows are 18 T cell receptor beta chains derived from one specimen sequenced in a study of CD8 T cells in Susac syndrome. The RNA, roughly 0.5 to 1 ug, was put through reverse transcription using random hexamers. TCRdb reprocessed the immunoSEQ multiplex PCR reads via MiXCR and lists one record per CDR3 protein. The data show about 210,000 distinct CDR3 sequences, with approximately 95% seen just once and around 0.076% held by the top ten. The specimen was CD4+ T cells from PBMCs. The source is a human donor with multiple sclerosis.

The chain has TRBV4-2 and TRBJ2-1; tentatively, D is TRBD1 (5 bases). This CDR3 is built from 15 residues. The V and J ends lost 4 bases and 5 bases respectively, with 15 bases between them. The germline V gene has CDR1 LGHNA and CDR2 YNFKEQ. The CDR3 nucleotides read TGTGCCAGCAGCCGGGCTTCAACAGGTAACAATGAGCAGTTCTTC. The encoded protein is CASSRASTGNNEQFF.

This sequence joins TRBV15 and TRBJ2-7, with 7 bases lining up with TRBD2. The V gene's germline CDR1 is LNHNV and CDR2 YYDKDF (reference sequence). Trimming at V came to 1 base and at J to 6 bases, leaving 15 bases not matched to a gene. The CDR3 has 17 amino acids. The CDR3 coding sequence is TGTGCCACCAGCAGAGGGGCGAGCGGGGTCCTTTCAGGCGAGCAGTACGTC. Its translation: CATSRGASGVLSGEQYV.

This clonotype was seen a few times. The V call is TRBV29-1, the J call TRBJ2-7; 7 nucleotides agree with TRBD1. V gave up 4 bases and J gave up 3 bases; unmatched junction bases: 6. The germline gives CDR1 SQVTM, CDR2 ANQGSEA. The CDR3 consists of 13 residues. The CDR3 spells CSVGTGENYEQYF. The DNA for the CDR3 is TGCAGCGTTGGAACAGGGGAGAACTACGAGCAGTACTTC.

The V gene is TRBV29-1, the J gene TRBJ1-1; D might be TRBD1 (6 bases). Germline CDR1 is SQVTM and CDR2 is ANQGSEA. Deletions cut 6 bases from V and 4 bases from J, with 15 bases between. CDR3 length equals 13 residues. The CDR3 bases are TGCAGCGTGGGAACCGGGGGCCCCACTGAAGCTTTCTTT. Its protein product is CSVGTGGPTEAFF.

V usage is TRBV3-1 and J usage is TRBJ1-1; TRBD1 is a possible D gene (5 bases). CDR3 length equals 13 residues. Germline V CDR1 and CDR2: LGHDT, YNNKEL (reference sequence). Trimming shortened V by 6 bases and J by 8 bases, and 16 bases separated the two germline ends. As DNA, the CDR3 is TGTGCCAGCAGGAAAGTGGGGGATCAGGAAGCTTTCTTT. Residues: CASRKVGDQEAFF.

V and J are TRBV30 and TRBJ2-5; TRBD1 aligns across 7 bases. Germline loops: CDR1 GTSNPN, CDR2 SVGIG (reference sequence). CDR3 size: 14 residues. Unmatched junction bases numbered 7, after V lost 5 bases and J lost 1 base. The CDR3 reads CAWARRGTQETQYF. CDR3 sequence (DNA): TGTGCCTGGGCTCGCAGGGGGACCCAAGAGACCCAGTACTTC.

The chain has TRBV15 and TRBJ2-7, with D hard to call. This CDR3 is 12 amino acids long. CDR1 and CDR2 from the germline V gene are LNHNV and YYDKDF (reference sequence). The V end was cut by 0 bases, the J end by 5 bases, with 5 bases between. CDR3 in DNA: TGTGCCACCAGCAGAGACAGGCACGAGCAGTACGTC. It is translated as CATSRDRHEQYV.

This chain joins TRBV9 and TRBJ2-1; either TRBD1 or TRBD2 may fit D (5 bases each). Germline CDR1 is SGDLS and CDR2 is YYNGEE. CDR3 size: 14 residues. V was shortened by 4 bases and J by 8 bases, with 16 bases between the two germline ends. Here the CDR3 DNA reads TGTGCCAGCAGCCCCCAACCGGGGCTGCATGAGCAGTTCTTC. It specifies CASSPQPGLHEQFF.

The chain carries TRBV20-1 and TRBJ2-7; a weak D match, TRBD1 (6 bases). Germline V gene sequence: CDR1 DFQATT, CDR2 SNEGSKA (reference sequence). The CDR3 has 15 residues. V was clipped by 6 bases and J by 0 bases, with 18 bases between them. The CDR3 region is CSAELRQVGSYEQYF. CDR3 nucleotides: TGCAGTGCCGAACTCCGACAGGTCGGCTCCTACGAGCAGTACTTC.

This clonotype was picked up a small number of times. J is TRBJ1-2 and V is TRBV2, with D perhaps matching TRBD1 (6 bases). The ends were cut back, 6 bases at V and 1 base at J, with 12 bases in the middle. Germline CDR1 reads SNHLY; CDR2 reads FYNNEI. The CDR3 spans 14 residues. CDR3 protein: CASSLTGLNYGYTF. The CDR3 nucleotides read TGTGCCAGCAGCCTGACAGGACTTAACTATGGCTACACCTTC. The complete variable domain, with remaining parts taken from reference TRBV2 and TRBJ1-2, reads EPEVTQTPSHQVTQMGQEVILRCVPISNHLYFYWYRQILGQKVEFLVSFYNNEISEKSEIFDDQFSVERPDGSNFTLKIRSTKLEDSAMYFCASSLTGLNYGYTFGSGTRLTVV.

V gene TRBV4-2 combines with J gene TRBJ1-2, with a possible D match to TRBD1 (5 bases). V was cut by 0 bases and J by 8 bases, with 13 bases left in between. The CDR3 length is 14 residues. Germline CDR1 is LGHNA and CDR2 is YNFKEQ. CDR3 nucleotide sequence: TGTGCCAGCAGCCAAGATCAGGGCTCGGGCGGCTACACCTTC. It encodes CASSQDQGSGGYTF.

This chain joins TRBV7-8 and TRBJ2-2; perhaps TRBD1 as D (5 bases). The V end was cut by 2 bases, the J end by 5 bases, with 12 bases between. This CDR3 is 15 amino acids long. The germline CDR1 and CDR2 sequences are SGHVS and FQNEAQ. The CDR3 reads CASSLKGRWTGELFF. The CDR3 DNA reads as TGTGCCAGCAGCTTAAAGGGGCGCTGGACCGGGGAGCTGTTTTTT.

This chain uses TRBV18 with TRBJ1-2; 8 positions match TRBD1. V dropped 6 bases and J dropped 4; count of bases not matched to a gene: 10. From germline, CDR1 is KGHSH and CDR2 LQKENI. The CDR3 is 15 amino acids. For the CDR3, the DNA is TGTGCCAGCTCCCTGGAGGCAGGGGGCAGCTATGGCTACACCTTC. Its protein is CASSLEAGGSYGYTF.

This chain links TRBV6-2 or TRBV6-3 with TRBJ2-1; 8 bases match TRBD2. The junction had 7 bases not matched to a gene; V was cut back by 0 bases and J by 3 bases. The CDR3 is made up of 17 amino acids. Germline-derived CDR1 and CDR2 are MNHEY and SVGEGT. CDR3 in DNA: TGTGCCAGCAGTTACTCCCTCGGGGGGGCAAACTACAATGAGCAGTTCTTC. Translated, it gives CASSYSLGGANYNEQFF.

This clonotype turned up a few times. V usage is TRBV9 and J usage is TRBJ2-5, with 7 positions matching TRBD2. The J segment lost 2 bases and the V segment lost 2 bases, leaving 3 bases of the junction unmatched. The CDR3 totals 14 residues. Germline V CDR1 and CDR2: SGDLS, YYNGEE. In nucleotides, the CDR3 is TGTGCCAGCAGCGTTGGGAGGGCTCAAGAGACCCAGTACTTC. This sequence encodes CASSVGRAQETQYF.

CDR3 nucleotides: TGTGCCAGCAGTTACGGGAGCCAAGAGACCCAGTACTTC. It codes for CASSYGSQETQYF. This rearrangement joins TRBV6-5 to TRBJ2-5; D is possibly TRBD2 (5 bases). CDR1 MNHEY and CDR2 SVGAGI come from the germline V gene. CDR3 length equals 13 residues. Trimming cost V 2 bases and J 1 base, with 5 bases left between them.

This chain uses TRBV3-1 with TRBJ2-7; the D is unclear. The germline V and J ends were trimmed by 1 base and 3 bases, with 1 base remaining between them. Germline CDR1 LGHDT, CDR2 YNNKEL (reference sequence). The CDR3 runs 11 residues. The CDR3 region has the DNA TGTGCCAGCAGCCAAGGCTACGAGCAGTACTTC. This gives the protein CASSQGYEQYF.

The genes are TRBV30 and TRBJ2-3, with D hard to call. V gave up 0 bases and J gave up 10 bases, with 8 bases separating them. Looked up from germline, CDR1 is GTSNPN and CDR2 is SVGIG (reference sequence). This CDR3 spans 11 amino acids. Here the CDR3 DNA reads TGTGCCTGGAGTGTACTTACCTCGCAGTATTTT. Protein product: CAWSVLTSQYF.